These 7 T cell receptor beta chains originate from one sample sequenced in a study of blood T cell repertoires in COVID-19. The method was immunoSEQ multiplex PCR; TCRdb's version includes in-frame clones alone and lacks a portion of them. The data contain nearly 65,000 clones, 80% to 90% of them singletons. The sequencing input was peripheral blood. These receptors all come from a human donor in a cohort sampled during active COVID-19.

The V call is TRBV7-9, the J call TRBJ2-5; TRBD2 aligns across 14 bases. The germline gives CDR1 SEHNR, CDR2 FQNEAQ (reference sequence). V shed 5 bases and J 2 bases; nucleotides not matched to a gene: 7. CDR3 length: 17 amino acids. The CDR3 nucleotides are TGTGCCAGCAGCATAAGGACTAGCGGGGGGCCTCAAGAGACCCAGTACTTC. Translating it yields CASSIRTSGGPQETQYF.

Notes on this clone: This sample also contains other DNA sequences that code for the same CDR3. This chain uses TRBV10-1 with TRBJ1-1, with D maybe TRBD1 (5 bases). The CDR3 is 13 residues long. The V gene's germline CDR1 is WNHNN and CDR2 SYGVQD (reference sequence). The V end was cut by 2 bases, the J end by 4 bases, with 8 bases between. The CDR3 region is CASSESRVTEAFF. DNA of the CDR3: TGCGCCAGCAGTGAGAGCAGGGTCACTGAAGCTTTCTTT.

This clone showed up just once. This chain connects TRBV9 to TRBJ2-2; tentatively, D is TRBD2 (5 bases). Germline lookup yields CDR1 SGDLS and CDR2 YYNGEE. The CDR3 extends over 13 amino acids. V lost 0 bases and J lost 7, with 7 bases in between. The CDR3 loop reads CASSVEGGGELFF. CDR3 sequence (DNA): TGTGCCAGCAGCGTAGAAGGAGGCGGGGAGCTGTTTTTT. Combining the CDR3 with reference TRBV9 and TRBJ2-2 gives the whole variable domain DSGVTQTPKHLITATGQRVTLRCSPRSGDLSVYWYQQSLDQGLQFLIQYYNGEERAKGNILERFSAQQFPDLHSELNLSSLELGDSALYFCASSVEGGGELFFGEGSRLTVL.

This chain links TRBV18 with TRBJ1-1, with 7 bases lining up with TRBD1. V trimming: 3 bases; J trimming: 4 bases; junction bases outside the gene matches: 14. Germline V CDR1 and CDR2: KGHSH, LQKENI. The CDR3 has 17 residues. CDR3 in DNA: TGTGCCAGCTCACCGGGTGCGGGCAGGGGGACAAGCACTGAAGCTTTCTTT. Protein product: CASSPGAGRGTSTEAFF.

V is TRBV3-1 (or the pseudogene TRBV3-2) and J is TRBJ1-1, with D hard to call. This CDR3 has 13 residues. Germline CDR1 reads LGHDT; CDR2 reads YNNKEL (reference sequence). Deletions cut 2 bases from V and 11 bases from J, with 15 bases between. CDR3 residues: CASSQLNDLAAFF. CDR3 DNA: TGTGCCAGCAGCCAATTGAACGATCTGGCTGCTTTCTTT.

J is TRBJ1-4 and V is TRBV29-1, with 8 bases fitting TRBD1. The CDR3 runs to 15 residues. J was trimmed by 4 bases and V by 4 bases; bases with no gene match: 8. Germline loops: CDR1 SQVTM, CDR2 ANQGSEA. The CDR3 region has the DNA TGCAGCGTTGTAGGAGGACAGGGCTATAATGAAAAACTGTTTTTT. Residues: CSVVGGQGYNEKLFF.

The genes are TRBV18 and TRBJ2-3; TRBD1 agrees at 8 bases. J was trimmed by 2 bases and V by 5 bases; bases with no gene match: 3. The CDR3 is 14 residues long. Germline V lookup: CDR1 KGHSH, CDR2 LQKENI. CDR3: CASSETGATDTQYF. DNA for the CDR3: TGTGCCAGCTCAGAGACAGGGGCCACAGATACGCAGTATTTT.